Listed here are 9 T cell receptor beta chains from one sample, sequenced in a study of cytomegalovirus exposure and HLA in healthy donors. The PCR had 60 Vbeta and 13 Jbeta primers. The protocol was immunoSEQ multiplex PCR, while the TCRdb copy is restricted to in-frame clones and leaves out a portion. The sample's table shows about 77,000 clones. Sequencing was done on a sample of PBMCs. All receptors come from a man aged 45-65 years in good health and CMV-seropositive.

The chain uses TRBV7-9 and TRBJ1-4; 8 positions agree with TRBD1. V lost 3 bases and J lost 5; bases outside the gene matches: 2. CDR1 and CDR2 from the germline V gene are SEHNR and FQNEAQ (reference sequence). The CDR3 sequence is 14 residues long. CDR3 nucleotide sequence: TGTGCCAGCAGCTTGGGACAGGCAAATGAAAAACTGTTTTTT. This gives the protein CASSLGQANEKLFF. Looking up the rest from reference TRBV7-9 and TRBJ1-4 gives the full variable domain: DTGVSQNPRHKITKRGQNVTFRCDPISEHNRLYWYRQTLGQGPEFLTYFQNEAQLEKSRLLSDRFSAERPKGSFSTLEIQRTEQGDSAMYLCASSLGQANEKLFFGSGTQLSVL.

The CDR3 nucleotides are TGCGCCAGCAGCCCCACAGCCCTGCAAGAGACCCAGTACTTC. The encoded protein is CASSPTALQETQYF. V gene TRBV5-1 combines with J gene TRBJ2-5, with D unclear. V lost 4 bases and J lost 2, with 12 bases in between. Germline V gene sequence: CDR1 SGHRS, CDR2 YFSETQ. The CDR3 has 14 amino acids.

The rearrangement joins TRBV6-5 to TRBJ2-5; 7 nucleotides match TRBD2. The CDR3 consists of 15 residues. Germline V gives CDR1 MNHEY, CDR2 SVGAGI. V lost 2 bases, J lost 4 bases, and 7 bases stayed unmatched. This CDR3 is CASSYTSEGGETQYF. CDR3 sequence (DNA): TGTGCCAGCAGTTACACTAGCGAGGGAGGAGAGACCCAGTACTTC.

The CDR3 DNA sequence: TGTGCCAGCAGTCTTGGGTCACCGGGCGAGCAGTACTTC. Translated, it gives CASSLGSPGEQYF. The chain joins TRBV28 to TRBJ2-7; D ambiguous. Trimming removed 5 bases at V and 6 bases at J, with 14 bases between. Per the germline V gene, CDR1 is MDHEN and CDR2 is SYDVKM. The CDR3 is made up of 13 amino acids.

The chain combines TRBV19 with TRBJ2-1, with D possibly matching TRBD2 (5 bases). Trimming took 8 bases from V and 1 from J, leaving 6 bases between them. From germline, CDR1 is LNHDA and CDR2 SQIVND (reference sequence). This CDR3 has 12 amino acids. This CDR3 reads CASRRSYNEQFF. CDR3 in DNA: TGTGCCAGTCGGAGGTCCTACAATGAGCAGTTCTTC.

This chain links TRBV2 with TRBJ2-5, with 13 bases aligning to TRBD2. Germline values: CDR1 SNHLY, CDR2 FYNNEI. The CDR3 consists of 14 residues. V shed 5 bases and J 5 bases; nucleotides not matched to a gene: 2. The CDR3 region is CASSWTSGSETQYF. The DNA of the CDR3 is TGTGCCAGCAGTTGGACTAGCGGGAGCGAGACCCAGTACTTC.

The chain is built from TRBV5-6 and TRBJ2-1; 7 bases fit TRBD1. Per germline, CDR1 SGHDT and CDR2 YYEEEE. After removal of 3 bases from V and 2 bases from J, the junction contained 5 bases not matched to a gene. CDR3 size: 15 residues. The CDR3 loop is CASSSDRAAYNEQFF. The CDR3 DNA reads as TGTGCCAGCAGCTCCGACAGGGCTGCCTACAATGAGCAGTTCTTC.

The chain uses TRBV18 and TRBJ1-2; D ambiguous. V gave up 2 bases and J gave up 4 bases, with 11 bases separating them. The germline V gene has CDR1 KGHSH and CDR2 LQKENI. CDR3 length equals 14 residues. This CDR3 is CASSPGREGYGYTF. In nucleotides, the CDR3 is TGTGCCAGCTCACCAGGGAGAGAGGGCTATGGCTACACCTTC.

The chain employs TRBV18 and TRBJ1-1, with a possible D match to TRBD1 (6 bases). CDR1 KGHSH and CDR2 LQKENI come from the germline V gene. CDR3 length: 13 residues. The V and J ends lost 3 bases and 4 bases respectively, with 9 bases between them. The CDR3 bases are TGTGCCAGCTCACCGAAAGGGGGCACTGAAGCTTTCTTT. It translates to CASSPKGGTEAFF.